This is a list of T cell receptor beta chains from one sample in a study of blood T cell repertoires in COVID-19. The method was immunoSEQ multiplex PCR; TCRdb's version includes in-frame clones alone and lacks a portion of them. The sample lists around 230,000 clones, approximately 80% occurring once. Sequences were obtained from PBMCs or T cells enriched from blood (not recorded which). These receptors all stem from a man aged 35-49 years who had recovered from COVID-19. CDR3s include the opening cysteine and the closing phenylalanine or tryptophan. The D gene is left open where the match is weak. Clone size appears in some rows only: once, few, many, or a class for an expanded clone.

clone_size d_call j_call v_call cdr3_nt cdr3_aa
NA TRBD1 TRBJ2-7 TRBV6-1 TGTGCCAGCAGTGACGAGACAGGGGGTTCTTACGAGCAGTACTTC CASSDETGGSYEQYF
NA NA TRBJ2-2 TRBV28 TGTGCCAGCAGATCCTTCGGACTCGGATGGGGGGAGCTGTTTTTT CASRSFGLGWGELFF
NA NA TRBJ2-5 TRBV19 TGTGCCAGTAGTATAGGGGGCGCATCAGAGACCCAGTACTTC CASSIGGASETQYF
NA NA TRBJ2-2 TRBV7-6 TGTGCCAGCAGCGTCGGGAATACCGGGGAGCTGTTTTTT CASSVGNTGELFF
NA TRBD1 TRBJ1-2 TRBV29-1 TGCAGCGTTGACACGGACAGGGGATATGGCTACACCTTC CSVDTDRGYGYTF
NA NA TRBJ1-4 TRBV7-3 TGTGCCAGGGCAACCTCGAATGAAAAACTGTTTTTT CARATSNEKLFF
NA TRBD1 TRBJ2-3 TRBV25-1 TGTGCCAGCAGCCCAGGACAGGCGTTCACAGATACGCAGTATTTT CASSPGQAFTDTQYF
NA NA TRBJ2-3 TRBV28 TGTGCCACAAAACGGTCAGATACGCAGTATTTT CATKRSDTQYF
few NA TRBJ1-2 TRBV2 TGTGCCAGCAGTAGGACACCTAACTATGGCTACACCTTC CASSRTPNYGYTF
NA NA TRBJ1-5 TRBV4-2 TGTGCCAGCAGCCAAGATTCCGGCAGGGTAGATCAGCCCCAGCATTTT CASSQDSGRVDQPQHF
NA TRBD2 TRBJ2-7 TRBV12-3/TRBV12-4 TGTGCCAGCAGTACGGGAGGGTACGAGCAGTACTTC CASSTGGYEQYF
NA TRBD1 TRBJ2-5 TRBV18 TGTGCCAGCTCACGACAGGGGGCCGAGACCCAGTACTTC CASSRQGAETQYF
NA NA TRBJ1-3 TRBV11-2 TGTGCCAGCAGCTTGCAACGGGGAGAGACAGGAAACACCATATATTTT CASSLQRGETGNTIYF
NA NA TRBJ1-6 TRBV4-1 TGCGCCAGCAGCCAAAATTTTCCCCACATCTCCTATAATTCACCCCTCCACTTT CASSQNFPHISYNSPLHF
NA NA TRBJ1-1 TRBV18 TGTGCCAGCTCACCACTTGCGGGGGCTGAAGCTTTCTTT CASSPLAGAEAFF
NA NA TRBJ2-7 TRBV14 TGTGCCAGCAGCAACTCGACAGCCACCTACGAGCAGTACTTC CASSNSTATYEQYF
NA TRBD1 TRBJ1-2 TRBV6-6 TGTGCCAGCAGCGCCTATGGGACAGGGAAGGATGGCTACACCTTC CASSAYGTGKDGYTF
once NA TRBJ1-5 TRBV2 TGTGCCAGCAGCACCGTGAGTGGGTTGGAGAGCCAGCATTTT CASSTVSGLESQHF
NA TRBD1 TRBJ1-2 TRBV5-4 TGTGCCAGCGGTCCGGGACAGGGGCTCTATGGCTACACCTTC CASGPGQGLYGYTF
NA NA TRBJ1-5 TRBV19 TGTGCCAGTAGTATATCAGGTCATAACAATCAGCCCCAGCATTTT CASSISGHNNQPQHF
once TRBD2 TRBJ2-1 TRBV3-1/TRBV3-2 TGTGCCAGCAGCCAAGCCGGACTAGCGGGAGGATTTGGTAATGAGCAGTTCTTC CASSQAGLAGGFGNEQFF
NA NA TRBJ2-3 TRBV6-1 TGTGCCAGCAGTGATTACCCGGGGGTGGGCACAGATACGCAGTATTTT CASSDYPGVGTDTQYF
NA NA TRBJ1-2 TRBV24-1 TGTGCCACCAGTGATTTTCGCCAGGGAGGCGGCTACACCTTC CATSDFRQGGGYTF
NA NA TRBJ2-2 TRBV7-2 TGTGCCAGCAGCCCAGCGAGGGAGCTGTTTTTT CASSPARELFF
NA NA TRBJ2-2 TRBV6-1 TGTGCCAGCAGTGTCTCCGGGGGTCTCGGTATACGGGAGCTGTTTTTT CASSVSGGLGIRELFF
NA NA TRBJ1-1 TRBV28 TGTGCCAGCAGGGCCGTGTGGAACACTGAAGCTTTCTTT CASRAVWNTEAFF
NA NA TRBJ1-5 TRBV28 TGTGCCAGCAGTTACGGGGTGGATCAGCCCCAGCATTTT CASSYGVDQPQHF
NA TRBD2 TRBJ2-2 TRBV27 TGTGCCAGCAGTTTACTAGCGGGAGGGGGCACCGGGGAGCTGTTTTTT CASSLLAGGGTGELFF
few NA TRBJ1-5 TRBV11-2 TGTGCCAGCAGCTTTGGGGTCGGGGGTAGCAATCAGCCCCAGCATTTT CASSFGVGGSNQPQHF
NA NA TRBJ2-2 TRBV25-1 TGTGCCAGCAGTGGTTCGGCCGGGGAGCTGTTTTTT CASSGSAGELFF
once NA TRBJ1-2 TRBV30 TGTGCCTGGCGGGGGGGGCACGGCTACACCTTC CAWRGGHGYTF
NA TRBD2 TRBJ2-1 TRBV2 TGTGCCAGCCTCAAGGAGGTAGCGGGAGGGGGGGAGCAGTTCTTC CASLKEVAGGGEQFF
few TRBD1 TRBJ2-1 TRBV11-1 TGTGCCAGCAGCTTGACAGGGGGTCCATACAATGAGCAGTTCTTC CASSLTGGPYNEQFF
NA TRBD1 TRBJ1-5 TRBV28 TGTGCCAGCAGTCTCGACAGGGCTGGACAGCCCCAGCATTTT CASSLDRAGQPQHF
NA TRBD1 TRBJ2-7 TRBV5-4 TGTGCCAGCAGCTTAACCGGGACAGTCTCCTACGAGCAGTACTTC CASSLTGTVSYEQYF
NA TRBD2 TRBJ2-5 TRBV5-1 TGCGCCAGCAGCCTCACGGGACTAGCGGGGAGCGGCCAAGAGACCCAGTACTTC CASSLTGLAGSGQETQYF
NA NA TRBJ1-4 TRBV19 TGTGCCAGTAGTACCTCAGGAGGGGCCCCTAATGAAAAACTGTTTTTT CASSTSGGAPNEKLFF
few NA TRBJ2-7 TRBV5-1 TGCGCCAGCAGCTTACAGGGAGAGCACGAGCAGTACTTC CASSLQGEHEQYF
few TRBD2 TRBJ2-1 TRBV5-1 TGCGCCAGCAGCTTGGTGGCTAGCGGGAGCGGTGAGCAGTTCTTC CASSLVASGSGEQFF
NA NA TRBJ1-4 TRBV10-3 TGTGCCATCAGTGAGTCTAGGGGCGTCGGTGAAAAACTGTTTTTT CAISESRGVGEKLFF
NA NA TRBJ1-6 TRBV4-3 TGCGCCAGCAGCCAAGAGAGCTCCTATAATTCACCCCTCCACTTT CASSQESSYNSPLHF
NA TRBD2 TRBJ2-1 TRBV6-2/TRBV6-3 TGTGCCAGCAGTTACGAGGCGGGGGTAAATGAGCAGTTCTTC CASSYEAGVNEQFF
NA NA TRBJ2-7 TRBV6-5 TGTGCCAGCAACAACCGGGGGACCTACGAGCAGTACTTC CASNNRGTYEQYF
NA NA TRBJ2-5 TRBV27 TGTGCCAGCAGTTTCTCAACCAGGGGAGAGACCCAGTACTTC CASSFSTRGETQYF
NA NA TRBJ2-5 TRBV7-2 TGTGCCAGCAGCTTAGCCTCGAGGGGGAGGGAAGAGACCCAGTACTTC CASSLASRGREETQYF
NA NA TRBJ2-1 TRBV4-1 TGCGCCAGCAGCCCCCGGGCGGGTACCCACAATGAGCAGTTCTTC CASSPRAGTHNEQFF